The TCR beta chain described here comes from a study of cytomegalovirus exposure and HLA in healthy donors. On the study more broadly: In terms of ancestry, the Caucasian-associated cluster contained roughly 80% of the approximately 400 genotyped donors.

CDR1 and CDR2 from the germline V gene are SEHNR and FQNEAQ (reference sequence). J gave up 4 bases and V 2 bases, and 7 bases lay outside the gene matches. The CDR3 runs 15 residues. Donors were ostensibly healthy at sampling, although undocumented immune exposures were probable. A remark on this clone: The antigen remains unidentified.

The PCR had 60 Vbeta and 13 Jbeta primers. Using immunoSEQ multiplex PCR, the repertoire was profiled, and TCRdb retains in-frame clones only, with some absent. Of about 120,000 clones listed, around 76% are singletons. Study-wide points: Several top significant clusters appeared, in a later analysis, to be linked to common viral pathogens. A later analysis showed TCR association rates differing by HLA locus, peaking at DRB1 and lowest at HLA-C.

Sequenced: PBMCs. The sequence derives from a man aged 60 to 69 in good health and CMV-seropositive. V is TRBV7-9 and J is TRBJ1-2, with TRBD1 matching over 7 bases. Written as DNA, the CDR3 is TGTGCCAGCAGCTTAAAACGGACAGGAGTCTATGGCTACACCTTC. Amino acids: CASSLKRTGVYGYTF. Variable domain in full (rest from reference TRBV7-9 and TRBJ1-2): DTGVSQNPRHKITKRGQNVTFRCDPISEHNRLYWYRQTLGQGPEFLTYFQNEAQLEKSRLLSDRFSAERPKGSFSTLEIQRTEQGDSAMYLCASSLKRTGVYGYTFGSGTRLTVV.